This T cell receptor beta chain appears in the sequencing data of a study of cytomegalovirus exposure and HLA in healthy donors. Findings and caveats of the study: Follow-up analysis later connected one missense variant in DCLRE1C with trimming of TCR beta V- and J-genes.

Regarding this clone: As yet, its antigen is unknown.

Germline-derived CDR1 and CDR2 are SGHRS and YFSETQ. This CDR3 contains 17 residues. The J segment lost 1 base and the V segment lost 1 base, leaving 10 bases of the junction unmatched. Researchers ran the PCR with 60 Vbeta and 13 Jbeta primers. Clones were sequenced by immunoSEQ multiplex PCR, and TCRdb holds only the in-frame ones, with some missing. The repertoire holds 160,000 or so clones, with 80% as singletons. This receptor was identified in a man aged 18 to 30 in good health and CMV-seropositive. Specimen: PBMCs. The rearrangement links TRBV5-1 to TRBJ2-7, with 8 bases fitting TRBD2. The CDR3 DNA reads as TGCGCCAGCAGCTTGAATCCGGGAGGGCCAATTTCCTACGAGCAGTACTTC. This sequence encodes CASSLNPGGPISYEQYF.